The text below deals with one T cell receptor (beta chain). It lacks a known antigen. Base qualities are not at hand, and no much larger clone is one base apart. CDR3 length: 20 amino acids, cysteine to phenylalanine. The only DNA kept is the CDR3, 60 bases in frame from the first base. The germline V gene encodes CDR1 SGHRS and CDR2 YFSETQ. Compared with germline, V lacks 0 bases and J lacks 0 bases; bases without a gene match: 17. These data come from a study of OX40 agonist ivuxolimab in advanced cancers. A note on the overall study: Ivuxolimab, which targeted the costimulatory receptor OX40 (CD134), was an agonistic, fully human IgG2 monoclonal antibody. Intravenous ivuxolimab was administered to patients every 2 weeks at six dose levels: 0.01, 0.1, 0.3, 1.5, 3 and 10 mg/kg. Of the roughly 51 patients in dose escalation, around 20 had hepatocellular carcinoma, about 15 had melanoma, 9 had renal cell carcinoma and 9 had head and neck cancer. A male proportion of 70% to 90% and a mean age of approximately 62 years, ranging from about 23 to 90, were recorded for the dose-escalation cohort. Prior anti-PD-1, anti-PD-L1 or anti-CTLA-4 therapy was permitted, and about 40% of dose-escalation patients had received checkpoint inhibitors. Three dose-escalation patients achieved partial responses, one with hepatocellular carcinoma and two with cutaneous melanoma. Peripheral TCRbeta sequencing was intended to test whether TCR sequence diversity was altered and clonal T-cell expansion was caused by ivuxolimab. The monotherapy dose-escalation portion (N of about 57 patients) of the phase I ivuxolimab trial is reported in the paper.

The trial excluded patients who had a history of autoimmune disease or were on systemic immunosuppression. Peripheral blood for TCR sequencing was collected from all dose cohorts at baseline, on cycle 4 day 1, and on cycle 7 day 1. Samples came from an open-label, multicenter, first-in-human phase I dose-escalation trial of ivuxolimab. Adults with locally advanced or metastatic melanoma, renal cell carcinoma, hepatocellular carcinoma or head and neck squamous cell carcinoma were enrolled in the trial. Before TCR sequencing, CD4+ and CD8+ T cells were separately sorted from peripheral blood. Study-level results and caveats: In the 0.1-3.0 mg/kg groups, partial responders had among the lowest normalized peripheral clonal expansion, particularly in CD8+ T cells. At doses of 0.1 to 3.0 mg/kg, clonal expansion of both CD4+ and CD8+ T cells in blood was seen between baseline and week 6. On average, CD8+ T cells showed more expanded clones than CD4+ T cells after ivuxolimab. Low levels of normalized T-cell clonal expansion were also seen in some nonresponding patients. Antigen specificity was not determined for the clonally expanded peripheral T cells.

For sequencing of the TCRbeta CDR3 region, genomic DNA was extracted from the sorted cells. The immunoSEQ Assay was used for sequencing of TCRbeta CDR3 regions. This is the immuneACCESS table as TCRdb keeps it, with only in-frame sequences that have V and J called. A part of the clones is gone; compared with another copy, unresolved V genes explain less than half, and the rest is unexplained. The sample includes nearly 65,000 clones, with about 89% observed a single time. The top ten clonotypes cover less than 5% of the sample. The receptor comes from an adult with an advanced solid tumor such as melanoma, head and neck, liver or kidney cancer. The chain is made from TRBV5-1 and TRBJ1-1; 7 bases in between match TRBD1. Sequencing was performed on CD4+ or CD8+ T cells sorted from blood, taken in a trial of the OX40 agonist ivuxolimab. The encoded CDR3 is CASSLVGVRGAVRMNTEAFF. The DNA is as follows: TGCGCCAGCAGCTTGGTTGGGGTCAGGGGGGCCGTTAGAATGAACACTGAAGCTTTCTTT.